These T cell receptor beta chains were read from a single sample in a study of shared T cell receptors in the human thymus. The assay was immunoSEQ multiplex PCR, and TCRdb's table has in-frame clones only and misses some. The table lists 720,000 or so clones, approximately 85% of them singletons. The sample was also reused in another study, on human thymus T cells.

Sample: thymocytes. Receptor source: a girl under two years old with a congenital heart defect. CDR3s include the opening cysteine and the closing phenylalanine or tryptophan. Fields, in order: J gene, V gene, CDR3 protein.

TRBJ2-2 | TRBV27 | CASSRGSELFF
TRBJ1-5 | TRBV19 | CASSIGQVGNQPQHF
TRBJ1-2 | TRBV4-3 | CASSQDHTPGIDCGYTF
TRBJ2-7 | TRBV6-6 | CASRMTGVAYEQYF
TRBJ2-7 | TRBV2 | CASSEGGRGAFSYEQYF
TRBJ1-2 | TRBV27 | CASRLSGGAANGYTF
TRBJ2-3 | TRBV7-4 | CASSSGLADSTDTQYF
TRBJ1-2 | TRBV6-6 | CASSYSDRGGYTF
TRBJ2-5 | TRBV29-1 | CSVGRGGREETQYF
TRBJ1-1 | TRBV5-1 | CASRRDRVREGFTEAFF
TRBJ1-1 | TRBV7-9 | CASSLGGANTEAFF
TRBJ1-1 | TRBV10-3 | CATRTGGTKNTEAFF
TRBJ2-5 | TRBV5-1 | CASSSPGRGAGGAQRGETQYF
TRBJ1-2 | TRBV2 | CASFNRGQGYTF
TRBJ1-2 | TRBV5-1 | CASSATFPRTYRPRGYTF
TRBJ1-1 | TRBV6-5 | CASQLQGLDTEAFF
TRBJ1-2 | TRBV10-2 | CASSVRTGQGNYGYTF
TRBJ1-2 | TRBV15 | CATSRGVEGPVRGSGYTF
TRBJ1-5 | TRBV7-9 | CASSFTGARNQPQHF
TRBJ2-1 | TRBV9 | CASSVASLTSGYNEQFF
TRBJ1-2 | TRBV29-1 | CSVDGDRLNYGYTF
TRBJ1-2 | TRBV28 | CASGQDSLNYGYTF
TRBJ1-6 | TRBV23-1 | CASSQEAGLGAARNSPLHF
TRBJ2-3 | TRBV18 | CASPKERGSRPDTQYF
TRBJ1-2 | TRBV9 | CASSAEDRDEAF
TRBJ1-1 | TRBV27 | CASSGRGPNTEAFF
TRBJ1-1 | TRBV27 | CASSLSQTGGGTEAFF
TRBJ2-3 | TRBV5-1 | CASSFVWGALTDTQYF
TRBJ1-2 | TRBV7-4 | CASSLGEGKNGYTF
TRBJ2-4 | TRBV4-1 | CASSHKALTGLINIQYF
TRBJ2-5 | TRBV6-5 | CASSLGQDQETQYF
TRBJ1-2 | TRBV13 | CASSAGQRNRFYGYTF
TRBJ2-2 | TRBV5-1 | CASSPPRTGELFF
TRBJ2-7 | TRBV18 | CASSQFSPPSYEQYF
TRBJ1-2 | TRBV4-3 | CASSPSPNKRVNEGANYGYTF
TRBJ2-1 | TRBV4-2 | CASSLYGTSGGTYNEQFF
TRBJ2-3 | TRBV4-2 | CASSHPVRGGGAPDTQYF
TRBJ1-5 | TRBV28 | CASGQGGNQPQHF
TRBJ2-3 | TRBV5-8 | CASSSYRVETDTQYF
TRBJ2-1 | TRBV5-1 | CASSLAGTSGGPYYNEQFF